The present entry profiles one TCR beta chain with its context. This entry belongs to a study of blood T cell repertoires in COVID-19. Background on the study: Italy, Spain and the United States were the sources of the convalescent and acute COVID-19 samples.

Study processing details: By means of reference gene primer amplification, nucleated cell counts were estimated. TCRdb's table, derived via immunoSEQ multiplex PCR, lists solely in-frame clones and lacks some. For V, J and clone size, that table is used; D and trimming come from the DNA. The sample lists about 150,000 clones; 86% were seen once. Participant reports of clinical history set cohort assignment. From germline, CDR1 is LNHDA and CDR2 SQIVND (reference sequence). The V gene lost 6 bases and the J gene lost 1 base, with 13 bases spanning the gap. The CDR3 runs 15 residues. The TCR originated in a man aged 45-65 years who had recovered from COVID-19. The chain carries TRBV19 and TRBJ1-3; D remains ambiguous. Sequenced: PBMCs or T cells enriched from blood (not recorded which). The CDR3 coding sequence is TGTGCCAGTAGCTGGCAGCGAGGTTCTGGAAACACCATATATTTT. It codes for CASSWQRGSGNTIYF.